These 15 T cell receptor beta chains were sequenced from one sample in a study of early T cells in non-severe SARS-CoV-2 infection. Via MiXCR, TCRdb re-called the 5' RACE reads, giving one row per CDR3 protein. Of about 80,000 distinct CDR3 sequences listed, about 17% were seen once; the top ten hold 2.5% to 3%. The sequenced sample was whole blood. These receptors all come from an adult who was a healthcare worker with PCR-confirmed SARS-CoV-2 infection or an uninfected control (not recorded which).

This clonotype occurred a few times. The chain combines TRBV7-9 with TRBJ2-7; 7 bases line up with TRBD2. CDR3 length: 18 residues. CDR1 and CDR2 from the germline V gene are SEHNR and FQNEAQ (reference sequence). After removal of 5 bases from V and 7 bases from J, the junction contained 23 bases not matched to a gene. CDR3 in amino acids: CASSLGLAGVTESSEQYF. Here the CDR3 DNA reads TGTGCCAGCAGCCTAGGCCTTGCGGGGGTAACTGAGTCGAGTGAGCAGTACTTC.

This sequence joins TRBV7-9 and TRBJ2-7, with TRBD2 matching over 11 bases. This CDR3 is built from 15 residues. J lost 3 bases, V lost 2 bases, and 3 bases had no gene match. From germline, CDR1 is SEHNR and CDR2 FQNEAQ (reference sequence). CDR3 region: CASSLTGTSGYEQYF. The CDR3 region has the DNA TGTGCCAGCAGCTTAACCGGGACTAGCGGCTACGAGCAGTACTTC.

The chain links TRBV20-1 to TRBJ2-1, with 8 nucleotides matching TRBD2. Trimming cost V 6 bases and J 8 bases; bases outside gene matches: 9. Germline-derived CDR1 and CDR2 are DFQATT and SNEGSKA (reference sequence). This CDR3 has 13 amino acids. In DNA, the CDR3 is TGCAGTGCCCAGGGACTAGAGGTGGATGAGCAGTTCTTC. Translation: CSAQGLEVDEQFF.

This clonotype was observed a few times. The chain uses TRBV29-1 and TRBJ2-5; D is perhaps TRBD1 or TRBD2 (6 bases each). Germline loops: CDR1 SQVTM, CDR2 ANQGSEA. Between the trimmed V and J ends, which lost 4 bases and 2 bases, there was a span of 11 bases. This CDR3 is built from 13 residues. CDR3 sequence: CSVGKGGQETQYF. CDR3 nucleotides: TGCAGCGTTGGCAAAGGGGGGCAAGAGACCCAGTACTTC.

The chain carries TRBV10-1 and TRBJ2-7; 7 bases align to TRBD1. V shed 6 bases and J 0 bases; nucleotides not matched to a gene: 5. Germline CDR1 reads WNHNN; CDR2 reads SYGVQD (reference sequence). CDR3 length: 14 residues. The CDR3 is CASSQDRSSYEQYF. CDR3 sequence (DNA): TGCGCCAGCAGCCAGGACAGGAGCTCCTACGAGCAGTACTTC.

This clonotype was seen a handful of times. V is TRBV9 and J is TRBJ2-5; maybe TRBD1 (6 bases). The CDR3 length is 17 residues. Germline CDR1 SGDLS, CDR2 YYNGEE. V lost 0 bases and J 1 base, leaving 16 bases between the germline ends. As DNA, the CDR3 is TGTGCCAGCAGCGTAGGAGGTTGGGACACCTCCCAAGAGACCCAGTACTTC. Translating it yields CASSVGGWDTSQETQYF. Drawing the rest from reference TRBV9 and TRBJ2-5, the complete variable domain is DSGVTQTPKHLITATGQRVTLRCSPRSGDLSVYWYQQSLDQGLQFLIQYYNGEERAKGNILERFSAQQFPDLHSELNLSSLELGDSALYFCASSVGGWDTSQETQYFGPGTRLLVL.

This clonotype occurred a few times. The chain recombines TRBV9 with TRBJ2-1; 12 bases are shared with TRBD2. Germline V gene data show CDR1 as SGDLS and CDR2 as YYNGEE. V was pared by 5 bases and J by 3 bases, with 9 bases of the junction left unmatched. The CDR3 covers 17 residues. The CDR3 region is CASSHRTSGEDYNEQFF. CDR3 nucleotides: TGTGCCAGCAGTCATAGGACTAGCGGGGAAGACTACAATGAGCAGTTCTTC.

This clonotype occurred a few times. This chain links TRBV7-3 with TRBJ2-1; D is possibly TRBD1 or TRBD2 (7 bases each). Germline-derived CDR1 and CDR2 are SGHTA and FQGTGA. V was trimmed by 4 bases and J by 9 bases, leaving 16 bases between them. This CDR3 contains 14 residues. The CDR3, as DNA: TGTGCCAGCAGCTCCGGCCAGGGGGAGGGTGAGCAGTTCTTC. Translation gives CASSSGQGEGEQFF.

The table lists this clonotype with a few counts. DNA of the CDR3: TGCGCCACCGGGATAGACCTGAACACTGAAGCTTTCTTT. As protein: CATGIDLNTEAFF. The J gene is TRBJ1-1, the V gene TRBV10-2; D not resolved. The CDR3 spans 13 residues. The V end lost 10 bases, the J end lost 0 bases, and 12 bases lay between the germline ends. Germline CDR1 WSHSY, CDR2 SAAADI.

This clonotype showed up many times. The CDR3 region has the DNA TGCAGCGTTACTCCATCAAACACTGAAGCTTTCTTT. Translation: CSVTPSNTEAFF. This sequence joins TRBV29-1 and TRBJ1-1; the D is unclear. V shed 5 bases and J shed 2 bases, with 9 bases lying between them. CDR3 length: 12 residues. Germline lookup yields CDR1 SQVTM and CDR2 ANQGSEA.

This clonotype was counted ten times or more. The chain is built from TRBV24-1 and TRBJ2-1; 8 bases map to TRBD1. The ends lost 8 bases at V and 8 bases at J; junction bases unmatched: 10. CDR3 length equals 14 residues. CDR1 is KGHDR, CDR2 SFDVKD, per germline. CDR3 coding DNA: TGTGCCACCAACCAGGGGGCGCCTACGTATGAGCAGTTCTTC. This translates into CATNQGAPTYEQFF.

This clonotype was detected only a few times. V is TRBV7-3 and J is TRBJ2-7, with D perhaps being TRBD1 or TRBD2 (5 bases each). The V and J ends lost 3 bases and 6 bases respectively, with 21 bases between them. This CDR3 has 16 amino acids. The germline CDR1 and CDR2 sequences are SGHTA and FQGTGA. CDR3 nucleotide sequence: TGTGCCAGCAGCTTTCTCCGGGACCCGCTTCGGGGCGAGCAGTACTTC. It yields the protein CASSFLRDPLRGEQYF.

This clonotype turned up a few times. The V gene is TRBV29-1, the J gene TRBJ2-3; D is possibly TRBD1 or TRBD2 (5 bases each). Germline CDR1 reads SQVTM; CDR2 reads ANQGSEA. This CDR3 contains 12 residues. The V and J ends lost 4 bases and 4 bases respectively, with 9 bases between them. CDR3 coding DNA: TGCAGCGTTGGGGGGTTCGCAGATACGCAGTATTTT. This gives the protein CSVGGFADTQYF.

The rearrangement uses TRBV15 and TRBJ2-2, with D hard to call. V was shortened by 7 bases and J by 4 bases, with 16 bases between the two germline ends. CDR3 size: 15 residues. The germline CDR1 and CDR2 sequences are LNHNV and YYDKDF (reference sequence). The CDR3 DNA reads TGTGCCACCACCACTCCGGGTTGGAGCACCGGGGAGCTGTTTTTT. Translated: CATTTPGWSTGELFF. The whole variable domain, filled in from reference TRBV15 and TRBJ2-2, reads DAMVIQNPRYQVTQFGKPVTLSCSQTLNHNVMYWYQQKSSQAPKLLFHYYDKDFNNEADTPDNFQSRRPNTSFCFLDIRSPGLGDTAMYLCATTTPGWSTGELFFGEGSRLTVL.

The chain uses TRBV29-1 and TRBJ2-1; D is perhaps TRBD1 (6 bases). From germline, CDR1 is SQVTM and CDR2 ANQGSEA. The CDR3 has 13 residues. Trimming left V 7 bases short and J 8 bases short, with 18 bases between. The CDR3 DNA reads as TGCAGCGGCACACAGGGTTTTCGCGATGAGCAGTTCTTC. Protein: CSGTQGFRDEQFF.